These T cell receptor beta chains were read from a single sample in a study of blood T cell repertoires in COVID-19. Some clones are missing from TCRdb's copy, which holds only in-frame ones; the method was immunoSEQ multiplex PCR. This sample has some 330,000 clones, with 83% found just once. Sequenced input: PBMCs or T cells enriched from blood (not recorded which). Source of these receptors: a woman between 50 and 59 years old who had recovered from COVID-19. CDR3s include the opening cysteine and the closing phenylalanine or tryptophan. A D gene is named only where the DNA matches it firmly. The size entry is marked missing in some rows and otherwise reads once, few, many or a size class.

TRBJ2-3	NA	TRBD2	TRBV30	CAWSILTSGRATDTQYF	TGTGCCTGGAGCATCTTGACTAGCGGGAGGGCGACAGATACGCAGTATTTT
TRBJ2-1	NA	NA	TRBV19	CASSIVGQGKDNEQFF	TGTGCCAGTAGTATAGTAGGGCAGGGCAAGGACAATGAGCAGTTCTTC
TRBJ1-5	NA	NA	TRBV7-2	CASSLTQGPNQPQHF	TGTGCCAGCAGCTTAACGCAGGGCCCTAATCAGCCCCAGCATTTT
TRBJ1-4	NA	TRBD1	TRBV6-5	CASSWTRTGGEKLFF	TGTGCCAGCAGTTGGACCCGGACAGGGGGTGAAAAACTGTTTTTT
TRBJ1-1	NA	NA	TRBV18	CASSHRSRADTEAFF	TGTGCCAGCTCACACCGGAGCAGGGCTGACACTGAAGCTTTCTTT
TRBJ1-2	few	NA	TRBV7-2	CASSPDTENYGYTF	TGTGCCAGCAGTCCTGACACCGAAAACTATGGCTACACCTTC
TRBJ2-2	NA	TRBD2	TRBV30	CAWTAGGYTGELFF	TGTGCCTGGACGGCGGGGGGATATACCGGGGAGCTGTTTTTT
TRBJ2-2	NA	NA	TRBV5-1	CASSWAQNTGELFF	TGCGCCAGCAGCTGGGCCCAGAACACCGGGGAGCTGTTTTTT
TRBJ1-1	NA	NA	TRBV29-1	CSAALNMNTEAFF	TGCAGCGCTGCACTAAATATGAACACTGAAGCTTTCTTT
TRBJ2-3	NA	TRBD2	TRBV6-1	CASSEHWAGDLDTQYF	TGTGCCAGCAGTGAACATTGGGCGGGAGATCTAGATACGCAGTATTTT
TRBJ1-1	NA	NA	TRBV5-3	CARRGPEAFF	TGTGCCAGAAGGGGGCCTGAAGCTTTCTTT
TRBJ1-2	NA	NA	TRBV30	CAWSVLRGYGYTF	TGTGCCTGGAGTGTACTACGAGGCTATGGCTACACCTTC
TRBJ2-5	NA	NA	TRBV19	CASSESRETQYF	TGTGCCAGTAGTGAGTCTCGGGAGACCCAGTACTTC
TRBJ1-6	once	NA	TRBV9	CASSLGGGDYNSPLHF	TGTGCCAGCAGCCTCGGGGGGGGTGACTATAATTCACCCCTCCACTTT
TRBJ1-1	many	NA	TRBV7-3	CASAPGGATEAFF	TGTGCCAGCGCGCCCGGGGGGGCGACTGAAGCTTTCTTT
TRBJ2-1	NA	NA	TRBV5-6	CASSLLGGKYNEQFF	TGTGCCAGCAGCTTGTTAGGCGGGAAATACAATGAGCAGTTCTTC
TRBJ1-4	NA	NA	TRBV3-1/TRBV3-2	CASRLGGALSSEKLFF	TGTGCCAGCAGGCTGGGGGGGGCCCTGTCCTCTGAAAAACTGTTTTTT
TRBJ1-1	NA	NA	TRBV5-1	CASRTSGVVNTEAFF	TGCGCCAGCAGGACCTCAGGGGTAGTGAACACTGAAGCTTTCTTT
TRBJ1-2	few	NA	TRBV6-5	CASSYSWGGEGYGYTF	TGTGCCAGCAGTTACAGCTGGGGGGGGGAGGGCTATGGCTACACCTTC
TRBJ1-1	NA	TRBD1	TRBV7-3	CASSLIGQGAGNTEAFF	TGTGCCAGCAGCTTAATTGGACAGGGGGCGGGGAACACTGAAGCTTTCTTT
TRBJ2-2	NA	TRBD1	TRBV14	CASSQVQGASGELFF	TGTGCCAGCAGCCAAGTGCAGGGGGCTTCCGGGGAGCTGTTTTTT
TRBJ1-6	NA	TRBD1	TRBV10-3	CAISTGQGQGSPLHF	TGTGCCATCAGTACAGGACAGGGGCAGGGTTCACCCCTCCACTTT
TRBJ2-7	NA	TRBD2	TRBV15	CATSGGLAGGPGYEQYF	TGTGCCACCAGCGGGGGACTAGCGGGAGGGCCTGGCTACGAGCAGTACTTC
TRBJ1-6	NA	TRBD1	TRBV5-4	CASSRGTGGNPPLHF	TGTGCCAGCAGCCGGGGGACAGGGGGGAATCCACCCCTCCACTTT
TRBJ1-5	NA	NA	TRBV19	CASSMTAYSNQPQHF	TGTGCCAGTAGTATGACAGCCTATAGCAATCAGCCCCAGCATTTT
TRBJ1-2	once	TRBD1	TRBV18	CASSPGTAGWGYTF	TGTGCCAGCTCACCCGGGACAGCCGGCTGGGGCTACACCTTC
TRBJ1-2	NA	TRBD1	TRBV19	CASSSRTGGVGHANYGYTF	TGTGCCAGTAGTTCCCGGACAGGGGGCGTAGGACATGCTAACTATGGCTACACCTTC
TRBJ2-7	NA	TRBD1	TRBV7-8	CASSRTGGLQYF	TGTGCCAGCAGCCGGACAGGGGGCCTGCAGTACTTC
TRBJ1-2	NA	NA	TRBV19	CASSPTSGVTNYGYTF	TGTGCCAGTAGCCCCACTTCAGGGGTTACTAACTATGGCTACACCTTC
TRBJ2-3	NA	TRBD2	TRBV27	CASSSTSGGDTQYF	TGTGCCAGCAGTTCGACTAGCGGGGGTGATACGCAGTATTTT
TRBJ1-3	NA	NA	TRBV27	CASSFSGDSGNTIYF	TGTGCCAGCAGTTTTTCGGGGGACTCTGGAAACACCATATATTTT
TRBJ2-7	NA	NA	TRBV6-4	CASSDYSGEAPYEQYF	TGTGCCAGCAGTGACTACTCCGGTGAAGCGCCCTACGAGCAGTACTTC
TRBJ2-5	once	TRBD2	TRBV19	CASSFPTSSTRETQYF	TGTGCCAGTAGTTTCCCGACTAGCTCAACGCGGGAGACCCAGTACTTC
TRBJ1-2	NA	NA	TRBV11-3	CASSHRWGEGGYTF	TGTGCCAGCAGCCACCGTTGGGGGGAGGGTGGCTACACCTTC
TRBJ2-7	once	NA	TRBV6-2/TRBV6-3	CASSHRRVESYEQYF	TGTGCCAGCAGCCACCGGCGGGTGGAATCCTACGAGCAGTACTTC
TRBJ2-1	NA	NA	TRBV27	CASSLQQSIYNEQFF	TGTGCCAGCAGTTTGCAACAGAGTATCTACAATGAGCAGTTCTTC
TRBJ1-1	NA	NA	TRBV4-3	CASSQDPGINTEAFF	TGCGCCAGCAGCCAAGATCCAGGGATTAACACTGAAGCTTTCTTT
TRBJ1-2	once	NA	TRBV12-3/TRBV12-4	CASSLAGRGGYTF	TGTGCCAGCAGTTTGGCCGGACGGGGGGGCTACACCTTC
TRBJ1-1	NA	NA	TRBV29-1	CSVVRRENTEAFF	TGCAGCGTTGTAAGGCGGGAGAACACTGAAGCTTTCTTT
TRBJ1-4	NA	NA	TRBV5-1	CASSLQGTESEKLFF	TGCGCCAGCAGCTTGCAGGGGACGGAGAGTGAAAAACTGTTTTTT
TRBJ1-6	NA	NA	TRBV5-1	CASRSVGTPYSPLHF	TGCGCCAGCAGATCTGTAGGGACACCGTATTCACCCCTCCACTTT
TRBJ1-2	NA	NA	TRBV27	CASSSRAARGYTF	TGTGCCAGCAGTTCGAGGGCAGCGAGGGGCTACACCTTC
TRBJ2-2	NA	NA	TRBV18	CASSPGSSVGTGELFF	TGTGCCAGCTCACCCGGGTCCTCCGTTGGCACCGGGGAGCTGTTTTTT
TRBJ1-2	NA	TRBD1	TRBV30	CARAGTGVYGYTF	TGTGCCAGAGCCGGGACAGGGGTCTATGGCTACACCTTC
TRBJ1-1	NA	NA	TRBV5-1	CASSPLQATEAFF	TGCGCCAGCAGTCCACTCCAGGCCACTGAAGCTTTCTTT
TRBJ2-7	once	NA	TRBV18	CASSSQNSYEQYF	TGTGCCAGCTCATCTCAGAACTCCTACGAGCAGTACTTC
TRBJ1-1	NA	TRBD1	TRBV15	CATSFDRGRVTEAFF	TGTGCCACCAGCTTCGACAGGGGGCGGGTCACTGAAGCTTTCTTT
TRBJ2-7	NA	TRBD1	TRBV5-1	CASSPDRGPYEQYF	TGCGCCAGCAGCCCGGACAGGGGACCCTACGAGCAGTACTTC
TRBJ1-3	NA	NA	TRBV7-9	CASSVTPTGGNTIYF	TGTGCCAGCAGCGTCACCCCGACAGGTGGAAACACCATATATTTT
TRBJ2-1	NA	TRBD2	TRBV7-9	CASSFGTSGNEQFF	TGTGCCAGCAGCTTTGGGACTAGCGGTAATGAGCAGTTCTTC
TRBJ1-4	NA	NA	TRBV7-9	CASSPGYGELFF	TGTGCCAGCAGCCCGGGGTACGGGGAACTGTTTTTT
TRBJ2-5	NA	NA	TRBV7-2	CASSSWGGPQTQYF	TGTGCCAGCAGCTCTTGGGGAGGCCCCCAGACCCAGTACTTC
TRBJ1-5	NA	TRBD1	TRBV29-1	CSASDRGNQPQHF	TGCAGCGCCTCAGACAGGGGGAACCAGCCCCAGCATTTT
TRBJ2-7	NA	TRBD2	TRBV11-2	CASSLVAGTSNEQYF	TGTGCCAGCAGCTTAGTTGCCGGGACTAGCAACGAGCAGTACTTC
TRBJ1-3	NA	NA	TRBV19	CASRADILSRGNTIYF	TGTGCCAGTAGGGCAGACATATTGAGTCGTGGAAACACCATATATTTT
TRBJ1-5	NA	TRBD1	TRBV30	CAWSVTGGGQPQHF	TGTGCCTGGAGTGTTACAGGGGGCGGGCAGCCCCAGCATTTT
TRBJ2-5	NA	TRBD1	TRBV7-2	CASSSTGTGEGETQYF	TGTGCCAGCAGCTCTACCGGGACAGGGGAAGGGGAGACCCAGTACTTC
TRBJ2-3	NA	NA	TRBV12-3/TRBV12-4	CASSFARWQYF	TGTGCCAGCAGTTTCGCGCGTTGGCAGTATTTT
TRBJ1-1	NA	NA	TRBV27	CASKSPGRNTEAFF	TGTGCCAGCAAAAGCCCGGGAAGGAACACTGAAGCTTTCTTT
TRBJ1-1	NA	NA	TRBV7-2	CASSADRWNTEAFF	TGTGCCAGCAGCGCTGACAGATGGAACACTGAAGCTTTCTTT